This is a list of T cell receptor beta chains from one sample in a study of T cells expressing NK-cell markers. After re-calling the 5' RACE reads, TCRdb lists one entry per CDR3 protein, DNA absent. The sample shows about 260,000 distinct CDR3 sequences, and around 4.3% sits with its ten largest clones. Input material: blood T cells: a sorted CD56 or NKG2C T cell subset, CD4+ or CD8+ T cells, or bulk PBMC T cells (not recorded which). These receptors were obtained from a woman between 18 and 70 years old in good health. The CDR3 runs from the conserved cysteine through the conserved F or W. Each record gives: V gene, J gene, CDR3 protein.

V gene: TRBV27; J gene: TRBJ2-2; CDR3 protein: CASRIRGLADTGELFF
V gene: TRBV4-2; J gene: TRBJ2-4; CDR3 protein: CASSQGQLAKNIQYF
V gene: TRBV12-3/TRBV12-4; J gene: TRBJ1-2; CDR3 protein: CASSLQGGNYGYTF
V gene: TRBV6-1; J gene: TRBJ1-2; CDR3 protein: CASSTNVGRYGYTF
V gene: TRBV12-3/TRBV12-4; J gene: TRBJ2-7; CDR3 protein: CASRGSGNEQYF
V gene: TRBV12-3/TRBV12-4; J gene: TRBJ2-2; CDR3 protein: CASTDRATGELFF
V gene: TRBV2; J gene: TRBJ1-5; CDR3 protein: CASSGRDAMHF
V gene: TRBV12-3/TRBV12-4; J gene: TRBJ2-2; CDR3 protein: CASTTRVSTTGELFF
V gene: TRBV29-1; J gene: TRBJ2-2; CDR3 protein: CSANRGRSTGELFF
V gene: TRBV14; J gene: TRBJ2-3; CDR3 protein: CASSQGTGVYSQYF
V gene: TRBV7-2; J gene: TRBJ2-1; CDR3 protein: CASSRRTSGPNEQFF
V gene: TRBV11-3; J gene: TRBJ1-6; CDR3 protein: CASSRAGQGNSPLHF
V gene: TRBV4-2; J gene: TRBJ2-3; CDR3 protein: CASSTGTGGPDTQYF
V gene: TRBV5-1; J gene: TRBJ2-5; CDR3 protein: CASSLAGGMVETQYF
V gene: TRBV20-1; J gene: TRBJ1-2; CDR3 protein: CSARTGPARRRYGYTF
V gene: TRBV7-8; J gene: TRBJ1-6; CDR3 protein: CASSPLGQNKNSPLHF